The 18 T cell receptor beta chains below all came from one sample that was sequenced in a study of T cells in Graves' hyperthyroidism and ophthalmopathy. TCR beta CDR3 sequences were amplified from RNA transcripts. In the first-round RT-PCR of the TCR CDR3, the HTBI primer set was used. TCRdb re-analysed the multiplex PCR reads in MiXCR, keeping a single row per CDR3 protein. The sample carries 400,000 to 500,000 distinct CDR3 sequences, approximately 15% recorded once. The source material was blood. Every receptor here comes from a young man with Graves' ophthalmopathy.

This clonotype was picked up many times. The rearrangement uses TRBV7-9 and TRBJ2-7, with D perhaps matching TRBD2 (6 bases). The germline V and J ends were trimmed by 2 bases and 6 bases, with 26 bases remaining between them. There are 18 residues in the CDR3. Germline V gene sequence: CDR1 SEHNR, CDR2 FQNEAQ (reference sequence). This CDR3 reads CASSLSPQWGEAGGEQYF. The CDR3 bases are TGTGCCAGCAGCTTATCCCCACAGTGGGGGGAAGCAGGCGGCGAGCAGTACTTC.

This clonotype was seen many times. The rearrangement joins TRBV2 to TRBJ2-7, with 7 bases aligning to TRBD1. This CDR3 contains 13 residues. V dropped 3 bases and J dropped 1; count of bases not matched to a gene: 0. CDR1 is SNHLY, CDR2 FYNNEI, per germline. The CDR3 protein is CASSEDRSYEQYF. The CDR3 DNA reads TGTGCCAGCAGTGAGGACAGGTCCTACGAGCAGTACTTC.

This clonotype was seen repeatedly, ten times or more. DNA of the CDR3: TGTGCCAGCAGCTTAGTGAGTAGCGGGAGTGACTATGAGCAGTTCTTC. Its protein is CASSLVSSGSDYEQFF. V gene TRBV11-2 combines with J gene TRBJ2-1; 9 nucleotides match TRBD2. CDR1 and CDR2 (germline): SGHAT, FQNNGV. The J segment lost 8 bases and the V segment lost 1 base, leaving 9 bases of the junction unmatched. The CDR3 covers 16 residues.

There are many counts of this clonotype. The V call is TRBV7-2, the J call TRBJ2-5; maybe TRBD2 (6 bases). The germline V gene encodes CDR1 SGHTA and CDR2 FQGNSA. The CDR3 spans 16 residues. Deletions cut 4 bases from V and 5 bases from J, with 20 bases between. The CDR3 sequence: CASSSRPGLSGETQYF. In DNA form, the CDR3 reads TGTGCCAGCAGCTCGCGACCGGGACTCTCAGGGGAGACCCAGTACTTC.

This clonotype was counted between two and nine times. The chain recombines TRBV5-1 with TRBJ1-2; D remains ambiguous. Trimming left V 0 bases short and J 8 bases short, with 11 bases between. The CDR3 loop spans 13 amino acids. The germline CDR1 and CDR2 sequences are SGHRS and YFSETQ. CDR3 nucleotides: TGCGCCAGCAGCTTGGGCGGGGAGAGAGGCTACACCTTC. Translating it yields CASSLGGERGYTF.

This clonotype came up a few times. The V and J genes are TRBV25-1 and TRBJ2-1, with 7 bases fitting TRBD2. Germline CDR1 and CDR2: MGHDK and SYGVNS. V was pared by 3 bases and J by 0 bases, with 5 bases of the junction left unmatched. The CDR3 loop spans 16 amino acids. As DNA, the CDR3 is TGTGCCAGCAGTGACCCGCGGGAGAGCTCCTACAATGAGCAGTTCTTC. Protein product: CASSDPRESSYNEQFF.

This clonotype came up a few times. The chain is built from TRBV6-2 or TRBV6-3 and TRBJ1-5; 10 bases agree with TRBD1. This CDR3 is 17 amino acids long. CDR1 is MNHEY and CDR2 is SVGEGT in the germline V gene. J was trimmed by 0 bases and V by 5 bases; bases with no gene match: 7. The CDR3: CASSPDRGATSNQPQHF. DNA for the CDR3: TGTGCCAGCAGTCCGGACAGGGGGGCGACTAGCAATCAGCCCCAGCATTTT.

This clonotype was counted between two and nine times. This chain connects TRBV30 to TRBJ2-7; perhaps TRBD1 as D (5 bases). Germline V lookup: CDR1 GTSNPN, CDR2 SVGIG (reference sequence). V was trimmed by 1 base and J by 4 bases, leaving 11 bases between them. CDR3 length equals 13 residues. The CDR3 DNA reads as TGTGCCTGGAGTGCAGGGATTGGGTACGAGCAGTACTTC. Its translation is CAWSAGIGYEQYF.

This clonotype was detected many times. V usage is TRBV6-1 and J usage is TRBJ2-3, with D perhaps TRBD1 (5 bases). Trimming stripped 1 base from V and 3 bases from J, with 14 bases between. The length of the CDR3 is 16 residues. The V gene's germline CDR1 is MNHNS and CDR2 SASEGT. CDR3 protein: CASSEEGPPQTDTQYF. As DNA, the CDR3 is TGTGCCAGCAGTGAAGAGGGGCCCCCGCAAACAGATACGCAGTATTTT.

The rearrangement links TRBV18 to TRBJ2-2, with 9 positions matching TRBD1. CDR1 and CDR2 (germline): KGHSH, LQKENI. V gave up 4 bases and J gave up 0 bases; unmatched junction bases: 3. CDR3 length: 16 residues. The CDR3 region is CASSRTGVSNTGELFF. The CDR3, as DNA: TGTGCCAGCTCACGGACAGGGGTTTCGAACACCGGGGAGCTGTTTTTT.

This clonotype showed up many times. This chain uses TRBV24-1 with TRBJ2-3, with D tentatively TRBD1 (5 bases). The CDR3 has 14 amino acids. Germline CDR1 reads KGHDR; CDR2 reads SFDVKD. Trimming took off 3 bases at V and 2 bases at J, with 8 bases between the two ends. CDR3 amino acids: CATSDLTDTDTQYF. The CDR3 coding sequence is TGTGCCACCAGTGATCTGACAGACACAGATACGCAGTATTTT.

This clonotype was picked up many times. The chain links TRBV7-8 to TRBJ2-1; the D gene is possibly TRBD1 (6 bases). The CDR3 covers 16 residues. Germline V gene lookup returns CDR1 SGHVS and CDR2 FQNEAQ. V lost 3 bases and J 1 base, leaving 13 bases between the germline ends. The CDR3 here is CASSFLSGESYNEQFF. CDR3 sequence (DNA): TGTGCCAGCAGCTTCCTCTCAGGGGAATCCTACAATGAGCAGTTCTTC.

In this sample, this clonotype turned up many times. The V gene is TRBV27, the J gene TRBJ1-1; possibly TRBD1 for D (6 bases). V was cut by 5 bases and J by 1 base, with 17 bases left in between. Germline loops: CDR1 MNHEY, CDR2 SMNVEV (reference sequence). The CDR3 length is 16 residues. CDR3 DNA sequence: TGTGCCAGCAGTCCCCTGTCCAGGGGTAGGAACACTGAAGCTTTCTTT. The encoded protein is CASSPLSRGRNTEAFF.

There are many counts of this clonotype. The genes are TRBV5-1 and TRBJ1-2; TRBD1 matches 8 bases. The germline gives CDR1 SGHRS, CDR2 YFSETQ. The junction had 5 bases not matched to a gene; V was cut back by 4 bases and J by 6 bases. CDR3 length: 13 amino acids. The CDR3 protein is CASSIQGVDGYTF. The CDR3 DNA is TGCGCCAGCAGCATACAGGGGGTGGATGGCTACACCTTC.

This clonotype showed up many times. This chain uses TRBV11-2 with TRBJ2-7, with TRBD2 identical over 12 bases. V lost 2 bases, J lost 7 bases, and 9 bases stayed unmatched. This CDR3 has 16 residues. CDR1 and CDR2 (germline): SGHAT, FQNNGV. The CDR3 DNA is TGTGCCAGCAGCTTACGGACTAGCGGGGCATCGTTTGAGCAGTACTTC. This sequence encodes CASSLRTSGASFEQYF.

This sequence joins TRBV2 and TRBJ2-6, with 8 positions matching TRBD1. V dropped 7 bases and J dropped 2; count of bases not matched to a gene: 10. Per germline, CDR1 SNHLY and CDR2 FYNNEI. The CDR3 has 17 amino acids. The CDR3 coding sequence is TGTGCCAGCATCCGGGACAGGACAATCGCTGGGGCCAACGTCCTGACTTTC. It encodes CASIRDRTIAGANVLTF. Full variable domain (rest looked up from reference TRBV2 and TRBJ2-6): EPEVTQTPSHQVTQMGQEVILRCVPISNHLYFYWYRQILGQKVEFLVSFYNNEISEKSEIFDDQFSVERPDGSNFTLKIRSTKLEDSAMYFCASIRDRTIAGANVLTFGAGSRLTVL.

This clonotype was seen ten or more times. The chain is built from TRBV7-2 and TRBJ2-1; 7 bases are shared with TRBD2. Per germline, CDR1 SGHTA and CDR2 FQGNSA. The junction had 4 bases not matched to a gene; V was cut back by 5 bases and J by 6 bases. There are 13 residues in the CDR3. CDR3 residues: CASSPTSSNEQFF. In DNA form, the CDR3 reads TGTGCCAGCAGCCCGACTAGCAGCAATGAGCAGTTCTTC.

V is TRBV7-3 and J is TRBJ2-3; a weak D match, TRBD2 (6 bases). This CDR3 region has 15 residues. The ends were cut back, 4 bases at V and 0 bases at J, with 11 bases in the middle. Germline CDR1 is SGHTA and CDR2 is FQGTGA. CDR3 nucleotides: TGTGCCAGCAGCTCCTTTGGGGGGAGCACAGATACGCAGTATTTT. This encodes CASSSFGGSTDTQYF.